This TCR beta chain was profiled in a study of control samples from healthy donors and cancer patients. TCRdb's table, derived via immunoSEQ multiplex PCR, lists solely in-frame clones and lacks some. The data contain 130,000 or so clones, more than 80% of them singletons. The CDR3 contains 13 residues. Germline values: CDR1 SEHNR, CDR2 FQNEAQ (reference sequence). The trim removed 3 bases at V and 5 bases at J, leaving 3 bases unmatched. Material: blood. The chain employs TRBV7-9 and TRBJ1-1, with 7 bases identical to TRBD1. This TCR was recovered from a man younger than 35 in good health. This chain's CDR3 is CASSFRTGTEAFF. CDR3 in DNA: TGTGCCAGCAGCTTTCGGACAGGAACTGAAGCTTTCTTT.